The T cell receptor (beta chain) under discussion was sequenced for a study of cytomegalovirus exposure and HLA in healthy donors. PCR employed 60 Vbeta and 13 Jbeta primers. Sequenced by immunoSEQ multiplex PCR; TCRdb stores in-frame clones only, minus some. The sample has roughly 120,000 clones, roughly two thirds seen once. Study observations and caveats: Roughly uniform depth of sequencing across donors was assumed in presence/absence analyses. A later analysis appeared to link common viral pathogens to several of the most significant clusters.

As for this clone: Its target is not known.

The ends were cut back, 5 bases at V and 3 bases at J, with 13 bases in the middle. The CDR3 contains 15 residues. Per the germline V gene, CDR1 is MNHNS and CDR2 is SASEGT. V and J are TRBV6-1 and TRBJ2-2; TRBD2 is a possible D gene (6 bases). The sequence was collected from a man aged 25-45 years in good health and CMV-seropositive. Sequencing was done on a sample of PBMCs. The CDR3 is CASSKGLTYTGELFF. Written as DNA, the CDR3 is TGTGCCAGCAGTAAGGGACTTACGTACACCGGGGAGCTGTTTTTT.